Below are 22 T cell receptor beta chains sequenced from a single sample in a study of T-cell memory formation after mild COVID-19. MiXCR, applied by TCRdb to the 5' RACE reads, yields one record per CDR3 protein. The sample contains approximately 300,000 distinct CDR3 sequences, 8% to 9% of which appear only once. Sequenced sample: PBMCs or a T cell subset sorted from them (not recorded which). The receptor set was obtained from a man younger than 35 who had mild COVID-19 (a few samples of this study predate the infection). Cell type and time point are not known.

This clonotype has a handful of counts. V usage is TRBV5-1 and J usage is TRBJ2-4; 7 bases fit TRBD1. Germline lookup yields CDR1 SGHRS and CDR2 YFSETQ. The CDR3 has 19 residues. The ends lost 4 bases at V and 3 bases at J; junction bases unmatched: 19. The CDR3 DNA follows: TGCGCCAGCAGCCCTGGGACAGCTACAGCCGGCTCCTACAAAAACATTCAGTACTTC. Protein: CASSPGTATAGSYKNIQYF.

The chain couples TRBV19 to TRBJ2-5; D perhaps matches TRBD1 (6 bases). V shed 9 bases and J shed 4 bases, with 15 bases lying between them. The CDR3 is made up of 13 amino acids. Germline V CDR1 and CDR2: LNHDA, SQIVND (reference sequence). The DNA for the CDR3 is TGTGCCAGCAACAGGGCTTGGGGAGAGACCCAGTACTTC. Its protein product is CASNRAWGETQYF.

This clonotype has only a few counts. J is TRBJ2-3 and V is TRBV5-6, with 8 bases aligning to TRBD2. Germline V gene data show CDR1 as SGHDT and CDR2 as YYEEEE. This CDR3 is built from 16 residues. The V gene end was trimmed by 0 bases and the J gene end by 1 base; junction bases not matched to a gene: 4. CDR3 nucleotide sequence: TGTGCCAGCAGCTTGGAGCGGGGGCACCGCACAGATACGCAGTATTTT. This codes for CASSLERGHRTDTQYF.

This clonotype was seen more than once but under ten times. The chain recombines TRBV20-1 with TRBJ2-3; maybe TRBD1 (7 bases). This CDR3 contains 15 residues. Germline V gives CDR1 DFQATT, CDR2 SNEGSKA (reference sequence). Trimming removed 4 bases from V and 5 bases from J, with 19 bases in between. CDR3 region: CSATGQGGRGDTQYF. CDR3 bases: TGCAGTGCTACCGGCCAGGGGGGTCGGGGAGATACGCAGTATTTT.

In its sample, this clonotype was seen a few times. The CDR3 loop is CASRDRPYSGANVLTF. CDR3 nucleotides: TGTGCCAGCAGGGACAGGCCATACTCTGGGGCCAACGTCCTGACTTTC. The chain uses TRBV6-2 or TRBV6-3 and TRBJ2-6; 7 bases fit TRBD1. V gave up 6 bases and J gave up 0 bases; unmatched junction bases: 5. The CDR3 runs 16 residues. Germline loops: CDR1 MNHEY, CDR2 SVGEGT.

In this sample, this clonotype turned up many times. A junction end diverges from the germline sequence, so it may reflect a read error. The J gene is TRBJ2-3, the V gene TRBV7-7; the match to TRBD1 covers 9 bases. Germline V gene lookup returns CDR1 SSHAT and CDR2 FNYEAQ (reference sequence). The length of the CDR3 is 15 residues. This CDR3 reads CASSLQGAPTDTQYF. DNA for the CDR3: TGTGCTAGCAGCCTACAGGGGGCCCCCACAGATACGCAGTATTTT.

This clonotype appeared a few times. The V and J genes are TRBV20-1 and TRBJ1-4, with no clear D. This CDR3 contains 14 residues. V lost 0 bases and J 3 bases, leaving 8 bases between the germline ends. Germline CDR1 and CDR2: DFQATT and SNEGSKA (reference sequence). The CDR3 region is CSARDQGANEKLFF. DNA of the CDR3: TGCAGTGCTAGAGATCAAGGCGCTAATGAAAAACTGTTTTTT.

This chain uses TRBV7-9 with TRBJ1-1; 10 nucleotides match TRBD1. The trim removed 5 bases at V and 1 base at J, leaving 10 bases unmatched. Germline-derived CDR1 and CDR2 are SEHNR and FQNEAQ (reference sequence). CDR3 length: 17 residues. CDR3 loop: CASSPLDRGLPNTEAFF. As DNA, the CDR3 is TGTGCCAGCAGCCCCCTAGACAGGGGGCTACCGAACACTGAAGCTTTCTTT. Drawing the rest from reference TRBV7-9 and TRBJ1-1, the complete variable domain is DTGVSQNPRHKITKRGQNVTFRCDPISEHNRLYWYRQTLGQGPEFLTYFQNEAQLEKSRLLSDRFSAERPKGSFSTLEIQRTEQGDSAMYLCASSPLDRGLPNTEAFFGQGTRLTVV.

This chain connects TRBV6-5 to TRBJ2-7; 7 bases align to TRBD1. V gave up 2 bases and J gave up 6 bases; unmatched junction bases: 7. The CDR3 extends over 14 amino acids. Per the germline V gene, CDR1 is MNHEY and CDR2 is SVGAGI. CDR3 sequence reads: CASSYGQALSEQYF. CDR3 bases: TGTGCCAGCAGTTACGGACAGGCCCTATCCGAGCAGTACTTC.

The chain links TRBV7-2 to TRBJ2-5; D might be TRBD2 (7 bases). Trimming cost V 6 bases and J 2 bases, with 16 bases left between them. This CDR3 is built from 15 residues. The germline V gene encodes CDR1 SGHTA and CDR2 FQGNSA. The CDR3 nucleotides are TGTGCCAGCAGAATAGGGGGTAGCGGGCAAGAGACCCAGTACTTC. As protein: CASRIGGSGQETQYF.

V usage is TRBV6-6 and J usage is TRBJ2-7; 7 bases fit TRBD1. Germline lookup yields CDR1 MNHNY and CDR2 SVGAGI (reference sequence). This CDR3 is 14 amino acids long. CDR3 protein: CSSSSSGTAYEQYV. The CDR3 DNA reads as TGTTCCAGCAGTTCCTCCGGGACAGCCTACGAGCAGTACGTC.

This clonotype has just a few counts. Here the CDR3 DNA reads TGTGCCAGCAGCTTAGCAGGGGCTAACTATGGCTACACCTTC. Protein sequence: CASSLAGANYGYTF. The chain combines TRBV7-2 with TRBJ1-2, with D perhaps TRBD1 (5 bases). The CDR3 has 14 residues. The germline gives CDR1 SGHTA, CDR2 FQGNSA. The V end lost 0 bases, the J end lost 0 bases, and 5 bases lay between the germline ends.

The chain couples TRBV6-6 to TRBJ2-3; 10 bases fit TRBD1. With V trimmed by 8 bases and J by 4 bases, 3 bases remained unmatched. Germline loops: CDR1 MNHNY, CDR2 SVGAGI (reference sequence). This CDR3 has 13 residues. In DNA form, the CDR3 reads TGTGCCAGCCGCGGGACAGGGGCAGATACGCAGTATTTT. Amino acid sequence: CASRGTGADTQYF.

The chain carries TRBV6-2 or TRBV6-3 and TRBJ2-5, with 11 bases that match TRBD1. With V trimmed by 5 bases and J by 5 bases, 4 bases remained unmatched. The CDR3 extends over 14 amino acids. Germline lookup yields CDR1 MNHEY and CDR2 SVGEGT. CDR3 protein: CASSRTGGTETQYF. CDR3 nucleotides: TGTGCCAGCAGTCGGACAGGGGGCACGGAGACCCAGTACTTC.

This clonotype was seen only a few times. The chain uses TRBV4-3 and TRBJ2-7; D uncertain. V lost 1 base and J 3 bases, leaving 10 bases between the germline ends. Germline V gene data show CDR1 as LGHNA and CDR2 as YSLEER. This CDR3 spans 14 amino acids. The CDR3 here is CASSQAPQLYEQYF. In DNA, the CDR3 is TGCGCCAGCAGCCAAGCCCCGCAGCTCTACGAGCAGTACTTC.

This clonotype was counted only a few times. The rearrangement joins TRBV3-1 to TRBJ2-2; TRBD1 aligns across 7 bases. The CDR3 is made up of 16 amino acids. Germline V CDR1 and CDR2: LGHDT, YNNKEL (reference sequence). The V segment lost 4 bases and the J segment 4 bases; nucleotides outside the gene matches: 9. The CDR3 DNA reads as TGTGCCAGCAGCCCATCTCCGGGACAGTCCACCGGGGAGCTGTTTTTT. The encoded protein is CASSPSPGQSTGELFF.

This clonotype was observed a handful of times. J is TRBJ2-7 and V is TRBV10-3; TRBD1 agrees at 7 bases. The CDR3 covers 13 residues. With 5 bases clipped from V and 5 bases from J, the junction kept 6 bases outside the gene matches. The germline V gene has CDR1 ENHRY and CDR2 SYGVKD. The CDR3, as DNA: TGTGCCATCAGTTACAGGGGTTCCAACGAGCAGTACTTC. Its translation: CAISYRGSNEQYF.

This chain joins TRBV4-1 and TRBJ1-2; D not certain. Germline V gene lookup returns CDR1 MGHRA and CDR2 YSYEKL. CDR3 length: 17 residues. With 0 bases removed from V and 4 bases from J, the gap between germline ends came to 18 bases. The CDR3 region has the DNA TGCGCCAGCAGCCAAGAGGTCACCGTGGCCGACATCTATGGCTACACCTTC. Its protein is CASSQEVTVADIYGYTF.

CDR3: CASSQEVSSGHVSYEQYF. The CDR3 DNA reads as TGTGCCAGCAGCCAAGAGGTCAGTAGCGGGCACGTCTCCTACGAGCAGTACTTC. This chain uses TRBV4-2 with TRBJ2-7; 7 bases agree with TRBD2. The CDR3 sequence is 18 residues long. After removal of 0 bases from V and 0 bases from J, the junction contained 11 bases not matched to a gene. Germline V gene lookup returns CDR1 LGHNA and CDR2 YNFKEQ.

The rearrangement links TRBV7-2 to TRBJ1-1, with a tentative D call TRBD1 (6 bases). CDR1 SGHTA and CDR2 FQGNSA come from the germline V gene. The length of the CDR3 is 15 residues. V shed 5 bases and J shed 4 bases, with 17 bases lying between them. The CDR3: CASSPPRGAGTEAFF. CDR3 bases: TGTGCCAGCAGCCCCCCCAGGGGCGCCGGCACTGAAGCTTTCTTT. The whole variable domain, filled in from reference TRBV7-2 and TRBJ1-1, reads GAGVSQSPSNKVTEKGKDVELRCDPISGHTALYWYRQSLGQGLEFLIYFQGNSAPDKSGLPSDRFSAERTGGSVSTLTIQRTQQEDSAVYLCASSPPRGAGTEAFFGQGTRLTVV.

V usage is TRBV9 and J usage is TRBJ2-3, with D hard to call. This CDR3 has 15 residues. V was pared by 3 bases and J by 1 base, with 12 bases between. CDR1 and CDR2 (germline): SGDLS, YYNGEE. Here the CDR3 reads CASSEMSVGTDTQYF. The DNA for the CDR3 is TGTGCCAGCAGCGAGATGTCCGTGGGCACAGATACGCAGTATTTT.

This clonotype was seen only a few times. The chain employs TRBV27 and TRBJ2-1; D is possibly TRBD1 or TRBD2 (5 bases each). V lost 5 bases, J lost 2 bases, and 13 bases lay in between. CDR1 is MNHEY and CDR2 is SMNVEV in the germline V gene (reference sequence). The CDR3 consists of 15 residues. The CDR3 protein is CASSVRDRTYNEQFF. The CDR3 DNA reads as TGTGCCAGCAGTGTTAGGGACCGTACCTACAATGAGCAGTTCTTC.